Following are 14 T cell receptor beta chains from one sample sequenced in a study of PD-L1 blockade in urothelial cancer. Here immunoSEQ multiplex PCR was the method, and the copy in TCRdb shows in-frame clones only, minus some. The repertoire holds 90,000 to 120,000 clones, with approximately 86% as singletons. Sequenced here: PBMCs, sampled around atezolizumab (anti-PD-L1) treatment. Receptors originate from a man aged 50-59 years with urothelial cancer.

The chain joins TRBV28 to TRBJ2-3; TRBD2 matches at 9 bases. Germline V gene data show CDR1 as MDHEN and CDR2 as SYDVKM. The V segment lost 3 bases and the J segment 2 bases; nucleotides outside the gene matches: 6. The CDR3 has 16 residues. Written as DNA, the CDR3 is TGTGCCAGCAGTTTCTTAGCGGGAGTAATCACAGATACGCAGTATTTT. Its protein is CASSFLAGVITDTQYF.

The rearrangement links TRBV18 to TRBJ2-4; 14 bases match TRBD2. Trimming cost V 3 bases and J 3 bases; bases outside gene matches: 1. CDR1 and CDR2 from the germline V gene are KGHSH and LQKENI. The CDR3 is 16 residues long. In DNA, the CDR3 is TGTGCCAGCTCACCGGGACTAGCGGGAGACAAAAACATTCAGTACTTC. Encoded protein: CASSPGLAGDKNIQYF.

V and J are TRBV21-1 and TRBJ2-7; TRBD2 was called by the table and not checked on the DNA. TRBV21-1 is flagged as a pseudogene. The CDR3 loop spans 21 amino acids. The CDR3 coding sequence is TGTGCCAGCAGCAAAGTAGTTCCCGGGACAAACCTTTCGAGCGGGATCTACGAGCAGTACTTC. Protein product: CASSKVVPGTNLSSGIYEQYF.

The chain has TRBV7-8 and TRBJ2-3; 10 bases line up with TRBD1. CDR1 and CDR2 (germline): SGHVS, FQNEAQ. V lost 4 bases and J lost 5; bases outside the gene matches: 6. CDR3 size: 15 residues. CDR3 in amino acids: CASSSGQGKGDTQYF. Here the CDR3 DNA reads TGTGCCAGCAGCTCGGGACAGGGGAAAGGAGATACGCAGTATTTT.

A note on this clone: Mismatch with germline at one junction end may stem from a read error. Other DNA sequences from this sample encode an identical CDR3 as well. V usage is TRBV15 and J usage is TRBJ1-1; D is possibly TRBD1 (6 bases). Germline assignment: CDR1 LNHNV and CDR2 YYDKDF (reference sequence). CDR3 length: 14 amino acids. The CDR3 bases are TGTGCCACCAGGAGGAGGAAGGGGGACACTGAAGCTTTTTTT. Its protein product is CATRRRKGDTEAFF.

The chain is built from TRBV11-2 and TRBJ2-5, with D possibly being TRBD1 (6 bases). The CDR3 spans 15 residues. V lost 7 bases and J 5 bases, leaving 20 bases between the germline ends. The V gene's germline CDR1 is SGHAT and CDR2 FQNNGV. CDR3 sequence (DNA): TGTGCCAGCACCCCCCCTTGGGGGCGCGGGGAGACCCAGTACTTC. It encodes CASTPPWGRGETQYF.

This chain's CDR3 is CASSSRTGGRGELFF. The CDR3 DNA reads TGTGCCAGCAGCTCGAGGACAGGAGGCCGCGGGGAGCTGTTTTTT. The rearrangement links TRBV7-8 to TRBJ2-2; TRBD1 aligns across 7 bases. V lost 4 bases to trimming and J lost 7 bases; unmatched junction nucleotides: 9. The germline V gene has CDR1 SGHVS and CDR2 FQNEAQ. The CDR3 totals 15 residues.

The V and J genes are TRBV6-1 and TRBJ1-1; D possibly corresponds to TRBD1 (5 bases). The CDR3 length is 15 residues. The germline gives CDR1 MNHNS, CDR2 SASEGT. V lost 0 bases and J lost 5, with 13 bases in between. CDR3 sequence reads: CASSEAFRARTEAFF. In DNA, the CDR3 is TGTGCCAGCAGTGAAGCGTTCAGGGCCCGGACTGAAGCTTTCTTT.

V is TRBV11-2 and J is TRBJ2-7; D may be TRBD1 (6 bases). This CDR3 spans 14 amino acids. V was shortened by 3 bases and J by 2 bases, with 11 bases between the two germline ends. CDR1 is SGHAT, CDR2 FQNNGV, per germline. CDR3 loop: CASSLDSMTYEQYF. CDR3 nucleotide sequence: TGTGCCAGCAGCTTGGACAGTATGACCTACGAGCAGTACTTC.

The genes are TRBV13 and TRBJ1-2; TRBD1 is a possible D gene (6 bases). Germline V lookup: CDR1 PRHDT, CDR2 FYEKMQ (reference sequence). Deletions cut 3 bases from V and 6 bases from J, with 20 bases between. The CDR3 has 16 residues. In nucleotides, the CDR3 is TGTGCCAGCAGCTTCAACCCAGGACAGAGACGGGATGGCTACACCTTC. The encoded protein is CASSFNPGQRRDGYTF.

The V call is TRBV27, the J call TRBJ1-1; possibly TRBD1 for D (5 bases). Germline-derived CDR1 and CDR2 are MNHEY and SMNVEV (reference sequence). The CDR3 spans 14 residues. The V end lost 6 bases, the J end lost 1 base, and 12 bases lay between the germline ends. CDR3 sequence reads: CASRYGGGNTEAFF. CDR3 nucleotide sequence: TGTGCCAGCAGGTACGGGGGGGGGAACACTGAAGCTTTCTTT.

This chain connects TRBV5-1 to TRBJ2-7; 8 bases are shared with TRBD1. The CDR3 covers 13 residues. The junction had 7 bases not matched to a gene; V was cut back by 4 bases and J by 7 bases. CDR1 and CDR2 from the germline V gene are SGHRS and YFSETQ. CDR3 sequence reads: CASSHGQGQEQYF. CDR3 nucleotide sequence: TGCGCCAGCAGCCACGGACAGGGTCAGGAGCAGTACTTC. Full variable domain (outside the CDR3, taken from reference TRBV5-1 and TRBJ2-7): KAGVTQTPRYLIKTRGQQVTLSCSPISGHRSVSWYQQTPGQGLQFLFEYFSETQRNKGNFPGRFSGRQFSNSRSEMNVSTLELGDSALYLCASSHGQGQEQYFGPGTRLTVT.

J is TRBJ2-3 and V is TRBV9; D call uncertain. Trimming cost V 4 bases and J 1 base, with 16 bases left between them. The CDR3 totals 16 residues. CDR1 and CDR2 (germline): SGDLS, YYNGEE. In nucleotides, the CDR3 is TGTGCCAGCAGCTCCGAGCTATTCTTGGGCACAGATACGCAGTATTTT. It codes for CASSSELFLGTDTQYF.

CDR3 loop: CASTKEGYYGYTF. The CDR3, as DNA: TGTGCCAGCACCAAGGAGGGGTACTATGGCTACACCTTC. V and J are TRBV28 and TRBJ1-2; tentatively, D is TRBD1 (5 bases). V lost 7 bases and J lost 3, with 12 bases in between. The CDR3 totals 13 residues. Germline lookup yields CDR1 MDHEN and CDR2 SYDVKM.